This T cell receptor (beta chain) derives from a study of T-cell reconstitution after alpha-beta-depleted transplantation in children. Construction of the TCRbeta library involved unique molecular identifiers. TCRdb fed the PCR reads into MiXCR, producing one record per CDR3 protein. Of approximately 490,000 distinct CDR3 sequences in the sample, roughly an eighth are singletons; the top ten hold over 5.5%. This TCR was sampled from a human donor who donated a stem cell graft to a child with combined immunodeficiency. Sequencing was performed on PBMCs from the stem cell graft donor, taken from the stem cell graft.

CDR3 coding DNA: TGTGCCAGCAGTTTTACCAGGGGAGGGTACAATGAGCAGTTCTTC. Translation gives CASSFTRGGYNEQFF. This chain links TRBV12-3 or TRBV12-4 with TRBJ2-1, with a tentative D call TRBD2 (7 bases). The length of the CDR3 is 15 residues. The V end was cut by 3 bases, the J end by 4 bases, with 13 bases between.